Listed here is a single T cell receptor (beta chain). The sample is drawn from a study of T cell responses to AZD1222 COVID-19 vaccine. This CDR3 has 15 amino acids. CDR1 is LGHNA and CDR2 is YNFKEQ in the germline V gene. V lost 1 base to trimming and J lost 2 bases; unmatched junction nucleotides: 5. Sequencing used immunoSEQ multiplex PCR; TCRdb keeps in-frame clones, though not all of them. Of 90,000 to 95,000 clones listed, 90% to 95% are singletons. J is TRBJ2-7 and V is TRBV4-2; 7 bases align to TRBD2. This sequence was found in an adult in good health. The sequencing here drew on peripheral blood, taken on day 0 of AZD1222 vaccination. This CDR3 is CASSQGLALTYEQYF. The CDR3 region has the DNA TGTGCCAGCAGCCAAGGACTAGCCCTGACCTACGAGCAGTACTTC.